This TCR beta chain was identified in a study of blood T cell repertoires in COVID-19. Study-level background: Specimens from acute and convalescent COVID-19 originated in the United States, Italy and Spain. The analysed material was cDNA or gDNA that came from T cells, B-cell-depleted T cells, or PBMCs.

Study processing details: Reference gene primer amplification gave estimated nucleated cell counts. Measured with immunoSEQ multiplex PCR; TCRdb has only the in-frame clones, and not every one. The V and J calls and clone size are taken from that table; D and trimming were inferred from the DNA. Of just over 80,000 clones detected, 80% to 85% appear once; the ten largest clones hold 44%. The CDR3 sequence is 16 residues long. Trimming stripped 2 bases from V and 2 bases from J, with 15 bases between. Germline CDR1 reads SGHTA; CDR2 reads FQGNSA. The V gene is TRBV7-2, the J gene TRBJ2-5; TRBD1 might be the D (6 bases). The material sequenced was peripheral blood. This clonotype was sampled from a man older than 75 with acute or convalescent COVID-19. The CDR3 DNA reads as TGTGCCAGCAGCTTATCCCCACAGGGTTTACAAGAGACCCAGTACTTC. Residues: CASSLSPQGLQETQYF. The complete variable domain, with remaining parts taken from reference TRBV7-2 and TRBJ2-5, reads GAGVSQSPSNKVTEKGKDVELRCDPISGHTALYWYRQSLGQGLEFLIYFQGNSAPDKSGLPSDRFSAERTGGSVSTLTIQRTQQEDSAVYLCASSLSPQGLQETQYFGPGTRLLVL.